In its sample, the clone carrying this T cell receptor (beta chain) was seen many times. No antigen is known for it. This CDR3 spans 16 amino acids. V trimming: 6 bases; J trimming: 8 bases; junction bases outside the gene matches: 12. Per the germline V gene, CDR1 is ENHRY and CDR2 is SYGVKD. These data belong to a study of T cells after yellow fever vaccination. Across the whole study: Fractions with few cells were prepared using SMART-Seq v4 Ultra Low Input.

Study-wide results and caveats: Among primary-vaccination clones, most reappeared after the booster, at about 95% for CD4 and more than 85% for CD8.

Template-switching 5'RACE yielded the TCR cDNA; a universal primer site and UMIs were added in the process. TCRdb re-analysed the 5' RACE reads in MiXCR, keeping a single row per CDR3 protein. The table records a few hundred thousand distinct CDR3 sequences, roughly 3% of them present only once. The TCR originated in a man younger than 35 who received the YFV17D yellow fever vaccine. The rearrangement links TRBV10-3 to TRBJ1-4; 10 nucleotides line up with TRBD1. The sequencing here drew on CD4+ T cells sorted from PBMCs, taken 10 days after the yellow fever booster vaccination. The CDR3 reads CAISTRPGQGIEKLFF. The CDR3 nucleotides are TGTGCCATCAGCACCCGACCGGGACAGGGGATAGAAAAACTGTTTTTT.